One and the same sample provided the 13 T cell receptor beta chains below, sequenced in a study of graft-versus-host responses after intestinal transplantation. The assay was immunoSEQ multiplex PCR, and TCRdb's table has in-frame clones only and misses some. The sample has 95,000 to 100,000 clones; 86% are singletons. The source was PBMCs, collected 255 days after intestinal transplant. All receptors derive from a human patient who received an intestinal transplant, so some T cells may come from the graft donor.

CDR3 protein: CASSEVGSAHTEAFF. The DNA for the CDR3 is TGTGCCAGCAGTGAAGTTGGGTCGGCCCACACTGAAGCTTTCTTT. This chain uses TRBV6-1 with TRBJ1-1, with D unclear. The CDR3 is 15 amino acids. V lost 1 base and J lost 3, with 12 bases in between. CDR1 and CDR2 from the germline V gene are MNHNS and SASEGT.

The chain links TRBV9 to TRBJ2-1; D unresolved. Deletions cut 0 bases from V and 8 bases from J, with 9 bases between. The CDR3 runs 13 residues. Germline CDR1 reads SGDLS; CDR2 reads YYNGEE. CDR3 sequence (DNA): TGTGCCAGCAGCGTAGTACAGTTCGATGAGCAGTTCTTC. Residues: CASSVVQFDEQFF.

The chain employs TRBV18 and TRBJ2-2; possible D gene TRBD1, 5 bases. Germline CDR1 KGHSH, CDR2 LQKENI. The CDR3 loop spans 14 amino acids. V was pared by 5 bases and J by 6 bases, with 13 bases between. The CDR3 region is CASSSRQLPGELFF. The CDR3 nucleotides are TGTGCCAGCTCATCAAGACAGCTTCCCGGGGAGCTGTTTTTT.

J is TRBJ2-3 and V is TRBV4-1; the D gene could be TRBD1 or TRBD2 (5 bases each). V lost 6 bases, J lost 4 bases, and 20 bases lay in between. Germline CDR1 and CDR2: MGHRA and YSYEKL. The CDR3 is 16 amino acids. The CDR3 coding sequence is TGCGCCAGCAGTCCATCACCGGGGCTAGGCGCAGATACGCAGTATTTT. Its translation: CASSPSPGLGADTQYF.

The V gene is TRBV19, the J gene TRBJ2-1; 13 positions match TRBD2. The germline V gene has CDR1 LNHDA and CDR2 SQIVND (reference sequence). V shed 3 bases, J shed 6 bases, and the junction held 14 bases outside the gene matches. This CDR3 comprises 19 residues. CDR3 region: CASSIPLAGGLLPGNEQFF. CDR3 nucleotide sequence: TGTGCCAGTAGTATTCCACTAGCGGGAGGGCTATTACCAGGCAATGAGCAGTTCTTC.

The chain joins TRBV6-1 to TRBJ2-1; 7 bases map to TRBD2. The CDR3 spans 12 residues. Trimming took 8 bases from V and 8 from J; bases not matched to a gene: 6. Germline CDR1 and CDR2: MNHNS and SASEGT. This CDR3 is CASGAGAHEQFF. CDR3 nucleotide sequence: TGTGCCAGCGGGGCGGGAGCACATGAGCAGTTCTTC.

The chain uses TRBV27 and TRBJ2-7, with TRBD1 matching 8 bases. V dropped 5 bases and J dropped 7; count of bases not matched to a gene: 10. Germline CDR1 MNHEY, CDR2 SMNVEV (reference sequence). The CDR3 extends over 14 amino acids. The CDR3 protein is CASSHGQGVGEQYF. The CDR3 region has the DNA TGTGCCAGCAGTCACGGACAGGGAGTAGGGGAGCAGTACTTC.

This clone was counted a single time. This chain joins TRBV7-8 and TRBJ2-7; TRBD2 matches 7 bases. The CDR3 has 14 residues. The germline V gene encodes CDR1 SGHVS and CDR2 FQNEAQ. The V gene end was trimmed by 5 bases and the J gene end by 5 bases; junction bases not matched to a gene: 9. CDR3 sequence reads: CASSGGSSGNEQYF. The CDR3 bases are TGTGCCAGCAGCGGCGGGAGTTCGGGAAACGAGCAGTACTTC.

The chain recombines TRBV21-1 with TRBJ2-7; TRBD2 is the table's D call and was not checked against the DNA. TRBV21-1 is recorded as a pseudogene. CDR3 size: 15 residues. The CDR3 region has the DNA TGTGCCAGCAGCAAAGTCAGGAATCCCGGGATCGAGCAGTACTTC. It translates to CASSKVRNPGIEQYF.

V usage is TRBV27 and J usage is TRBJ2-1; D possibly corresponds to TRBD2 (7 bases). Between the trimmed V and J ends, which lost 7 bases and 8 bases, there was a span of 30 bases. Germline CDR1 MNHEY, CDR2 SMNVEV (reference sequence). This CDR3 has 18 residues. The CDR3 here is CASTRFGGQRGDIHEQFF. The CDR3 nucleotides read TGTGCCAGCACCCGTTTTGGGGGGCAGCGGGGCGATATACATGAGCAGTTCTTC.

This chain joins TRBV4-1 and TRBJ1-2, with D possibly TRBD1 on 6 matching bases. Trimming removed 4 bases at V and 2 bases at J, with 11 bases between. The length of the CDR3 is 14 residues. The germline V gene encodes CDR1 MGHRA and CDR2 YSYEKL. CDR3 residues: CASSPGGVNYGYTF. The DNA for the CDR3 is TGCGCCAGCAGCCCTGGGGGCGTAAACTATGGCTACACCTTC.

This clone was detected only a few times. The genes are TRBV10-3 and TRBJ2-7; 7 bases fit TRBD1. The CDR3 runs 14 residues. Germline V gene lookup returns CDR1 ENHRY and CDR2 SYGVKD. Trimming removed 10 bases from V and 0 bases from J; junction bases left unmatched: 9. The CDR3 nucleotides are TGTGCCACCGAAGGGTGGGACAGCTCCTACGAGCAGTACTTC. Its translation: CATEGWDSSYEQYF.

The chain joins TRBV19 to TRBJ2-2, with TRBD1 matching 8 bases. Losses at the gene ends were 0 bases for V and 5 bases for J; bases not matched to a gene: 5. The germline V gene has CDR1 LNHDA and CDR2 SQIVND (reference sequence). This CDR3 comprises 16 residues. The CDR3 DNA reads as TGTGCCAGTAGTATAGATCCGGACAGGGCGACCGGGGAGCTGTTTTTT. This gives the protein CASSIDPDRATGELFF.